The T cell receptor (beta chain) described here comes from a study of liver allograft versus peripheral blood T cells. Whole-study context: Peripheral blood of the recipients supplied T cell receptor repertoires that were compared with those in transplanted livers.

Overall study results and limits: Intragraft liver T cell receptor repertoires reportedly differed from peripheral blood repertoires.

This clonotype was seen a few times. The antigen is unknown. CDR1 is DFQATT and CDR2 is SNEGSKA in the germline V gene (reference sequence). The CDR3 has 15 residues. J was trimmed by 1 base and V by 6 bases; bases with no gene match: 9. One entry per CDR3 protein, called by TCRdb with MiXCR from the reads. Of some 9,000 distinct CDR3 sequences in the sample, 25% to 30% are singletons; the top ten hold about 8.5%. The sequence was collected from a human patient who had a liver transplant. Some of these T cells may belong to the graft donor. This chain connects TRBV20-1 to TRBJ2-1, with TRBD2 identical over 7 bases. The CDR3 DNA reads as TGCAGTGCCATTTCAAGGACTAGTTCCTACAATGAGCAGTTCTTC. Translating it yields CSAISRTSSYNEQFF.